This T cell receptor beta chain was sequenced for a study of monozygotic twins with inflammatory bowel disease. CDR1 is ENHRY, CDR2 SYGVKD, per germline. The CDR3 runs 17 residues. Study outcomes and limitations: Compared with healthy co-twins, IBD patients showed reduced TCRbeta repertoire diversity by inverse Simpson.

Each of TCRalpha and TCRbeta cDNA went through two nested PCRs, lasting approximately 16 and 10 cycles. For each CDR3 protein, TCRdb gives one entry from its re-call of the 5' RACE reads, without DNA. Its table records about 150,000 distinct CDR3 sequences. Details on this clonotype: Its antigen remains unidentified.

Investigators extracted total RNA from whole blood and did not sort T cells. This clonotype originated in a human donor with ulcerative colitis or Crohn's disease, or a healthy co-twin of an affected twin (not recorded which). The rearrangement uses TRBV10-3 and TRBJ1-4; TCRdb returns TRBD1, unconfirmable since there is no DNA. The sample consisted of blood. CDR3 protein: CAISESKGPATNEKLFF.